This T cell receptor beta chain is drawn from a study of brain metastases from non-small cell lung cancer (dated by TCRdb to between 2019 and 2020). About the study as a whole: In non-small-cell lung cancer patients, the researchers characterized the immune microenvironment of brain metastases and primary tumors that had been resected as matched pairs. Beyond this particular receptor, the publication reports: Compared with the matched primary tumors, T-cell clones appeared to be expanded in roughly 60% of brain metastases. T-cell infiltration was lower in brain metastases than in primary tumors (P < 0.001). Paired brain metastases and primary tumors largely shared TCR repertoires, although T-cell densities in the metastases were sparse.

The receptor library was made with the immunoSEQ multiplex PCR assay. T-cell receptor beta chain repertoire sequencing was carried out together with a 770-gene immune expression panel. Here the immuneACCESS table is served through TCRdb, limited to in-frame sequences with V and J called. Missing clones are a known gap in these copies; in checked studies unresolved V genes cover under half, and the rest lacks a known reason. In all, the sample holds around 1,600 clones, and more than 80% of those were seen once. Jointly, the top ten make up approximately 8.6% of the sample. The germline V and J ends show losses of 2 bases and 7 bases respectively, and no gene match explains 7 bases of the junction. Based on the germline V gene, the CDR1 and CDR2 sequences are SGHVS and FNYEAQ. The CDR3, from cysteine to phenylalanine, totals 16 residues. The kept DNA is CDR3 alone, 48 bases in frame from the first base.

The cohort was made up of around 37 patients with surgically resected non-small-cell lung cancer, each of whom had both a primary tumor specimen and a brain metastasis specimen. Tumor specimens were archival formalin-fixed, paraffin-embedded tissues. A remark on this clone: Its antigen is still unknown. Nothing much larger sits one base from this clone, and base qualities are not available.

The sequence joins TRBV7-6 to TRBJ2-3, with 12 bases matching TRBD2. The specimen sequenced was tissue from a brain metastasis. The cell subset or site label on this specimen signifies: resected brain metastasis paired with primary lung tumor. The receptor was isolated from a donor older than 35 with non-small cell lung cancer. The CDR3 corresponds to CASSLSLAGGVNTQYF. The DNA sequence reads TGTGCCAGCAGCTTAAGCCTAGCGGGGGGGGTAAATACGCAGTATTTT.